This entry is about one T cell receptor (beta chain). What it recognizes is unknown. The PCR had 60 Vbeta and 13 Jbeta primers. In the authors' workflow: A later analysis tallied roughly 77 million unique TCR beta chains, roughly 11 million of them shared. Clones were sequenced by immunoSEQ multiplex PCR, and TCRdb holds only the in-frame ones, with some missing. The D gene and trimming were derived from the DNA, and the V and J assignments and clone size from that table. The sample records over 150,000 clones, approximately 78% being singletons. Per germline, CDR1 SGHDN and CDR2 FVKESK. V dropped 3 bases and J dropped 7; count of bases not matched to a gene: 12. This CDR3 is 15 amino acids long. The record originates from a study of cytomegalovirus exposure and HLA in healthy donors. Points from the study as a whole: An analysis that was carried out later associated 15,000 to 20,000 TCR beta sequences with HLA alleles at 0.05 false discovery rate. Later on, an analysis showed TCR association rates differing by HLA locus, with DRB1 the most and HLA-C the fewest.

The sequence derives from a woman in her 30s in good health and CMV-seropositive. The sequenced material came from PBMCs. The gene calls are TRBV14 and TRBJ2-7; 7 bases match TRBD1. In nucleotides, the CDR3 is TGTGCCAGCAGCCACACCGTTGACAGGGTGCGGGAGCAGTACTTC. Residues: CASSHTVDRVREQYF.